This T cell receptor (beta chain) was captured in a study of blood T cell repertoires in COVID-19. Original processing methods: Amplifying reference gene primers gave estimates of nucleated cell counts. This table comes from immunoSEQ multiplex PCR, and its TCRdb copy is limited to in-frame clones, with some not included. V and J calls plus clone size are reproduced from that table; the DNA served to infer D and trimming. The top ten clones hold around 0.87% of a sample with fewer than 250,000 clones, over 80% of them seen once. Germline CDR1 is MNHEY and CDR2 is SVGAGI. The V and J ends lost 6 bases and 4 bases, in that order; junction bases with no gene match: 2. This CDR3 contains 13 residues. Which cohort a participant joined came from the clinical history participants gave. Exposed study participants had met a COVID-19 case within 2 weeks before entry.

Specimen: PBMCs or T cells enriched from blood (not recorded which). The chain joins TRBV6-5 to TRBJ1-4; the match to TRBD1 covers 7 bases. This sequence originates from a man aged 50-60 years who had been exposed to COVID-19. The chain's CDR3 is CASRPGGNEKLFF. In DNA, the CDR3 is TGTGCCAGCAGGCCAGGGGGTAATGAAAAACTGTTTTTT.